These 22 T cell receptor beta chains were sequenced from one sample in a study of blood T cells in healthy people across ages. With a J-beta primer mix and a sample-barcoded 5' primer, a second PCR ran roughly 7 to 11 cycles. A single record per CDR3 protein comes from TCRdb applying MiXCR to the 5' RACE reads. This sample has hundreds of thousands of distinct CDR3 sequences, with 49% found just once. The sequencing sample was made of blood. The receptors shown here come from a woman aged 55 to 70 in good health.

A few counts support this clonotype. V gene TRBV4-2 combines with J gene TRBJ1-2, with D unclear. The V gene's germline CDR1 is LGHNA and CDR2 YNFKEQ. Trimming took 0 bases from V and 4 from J, leaving 9 bases between them. The CDR3 is 14 amino acids. The CDR3 region has the DNA TGTGCCAGCAGCCAAGACTCCCGTCCCTATGGCTACACCTTC. Its translation is CASSQDSRPYGYTF.

This chain links TRBV28 with TRBJ1-4; perhaps TRBD1 as D (5 bases). The V and J ends lost 6 bases and 3 bases respectively, with 11 bases between them. Germline CDR1 and CDR2: MDHEN and SYDVKM. CDR3 length: 14 amino acids. Here the CDR3 reads CASRGGAPNEKLFF. CDR3 nucleotide sequence: TGTGCCAGCAGAGGCGGGGCGCCTAATGAAAAACTGTTTTTT. Using reference TRBV28 and TRBJ1-4 for the parts outside the CDR3, the full variable domain is DVKVTQSSRYLVKRTGEKVFLECVQDMDHENMFWYRQDPGLGLRLIYFSYDVKMKEKGDIPEGYSVSREKKERFSLILESASTNQTSMYLCASRGGAPNEKLFFGSGTQLSVL.

The J gene is TRBJ2-4, the V gene TRBV28, with 7 nucleotides matching TRBD2. The V and J ends lost 6 bases and 13 bases, in that order; junction bases with no gene match: 15. Germline V gene data show CDR1 as MDHEN and CDR2 as SYDVKM. The CDR3 has 14 amino acids. CDR3 nucleotide sequence: TGTGCCAGCAGCCCGGGACTAACCTACAATGAGCAGTACTTC. Protein sequence: CASSPGLTYNEQYF.

The V and J genes are TRBV28 and TRBJ2-2; TRBD2 matches 10 bases. V dropped 3 bases and J dropped 4; count of bases not matched to a gene: 2. The CDR3 contains 15 residues. Per the germline V gene, CDR1 is MDHEN and CDR2 is SYDVKM. The CDR3 protein is CASSLSGRATGELFF. In DNA form, the CDR3 reads TGTGCCAGCAGTTTGAGCGGGAGGGCCACCGGGGAGCTGTTTTTT. The whole variable domain, remainder taken from reference TRBV28 and TRBJ2-2, is DVKVTQSSRYLVKRTGEKVFLECVQDMDHENMFWYRQDPGLGLRLIYFSYDVKMKEKGDIPEGYSVSREKKERFSLILESASTNQTSMYLCASSLSGRATGELFFGEGSRLTVL.

The chain couples TRBV12-3 or TRBV12-4 to TRBJ2-3; 9 nucleotides match TRBD2. Trimming cost V 6 bases and J 5 bases; bases outside gene matches: 6. CDR3 length: 14 amino acids. The CDR3 loop is CASSPRAGGDTQYF. The DNA for the CDR3 is TGTGCCAGCAGCCCCCGAGCGGGAGGAGATACGCAGTATTTT.

The chain is built from TRBV28 and TRBJ1-4, with 7 nucleotides matching TRBD1. CDR1 is MDHEN and CDR2 is SYDVKM in the germline V gene. The CDR3 is 14 residues long. J lost 5 bases, V lost 6 bases, and 6 bases had no gene match. The CDR3 nucleotides are TGTGCCAGCAGGCTACAGGGGCGGAATGAAAAACTGTTTTTT. This translates into CASRLQGRNEKLFF.

The chain joins TRBV20-1 to TRBJ2-7, with a possible D match to TRBD2 (6 bases). Deletions cut 4 bases from V and 4 bases from J, with 20 bases between. CDR3 length: 15 residues. Germline V CDR1 and CDR2: DFQATT, SNEGSKA (reference sequence). DNA for the CDR3: TGCAGTGCTAATGACAACGGGACTCCTGATTACGAGCAGTACTTC. Protein sequence: CSANDNGTPDYEQYF.

Written as DNA, the CDR3 is TGTGCCAGCGGGGGACAGTGGAAATACAATGAGCAGTTCTTC. Translated, it gives CASGGQWKYNEQFF. The gene calls are TRBV28 and TRBJ2-1, with 7 bases lining up with TRBD1. Germline CDR1 reads MDHEN; CDR2 reads SYDVKM. V lost 8 bases, J lost 4 bases, and 8 bases stayed unmatched. The CDR3 has 14 residues.

CDR3 DNA sequence: TGTGCCAGCAGTGCCTTGGGGCAGGGGGAGACCCAGTACTTC. Translating gives CASSALGQGETQYF. J is TRBJ2-5 and V is TRBV25-1, with a tentative D call TRBD1 (6 bases). V lost 4 bases and J lost 5, with 14 bases in between. The CDR3 extends over 14 amino acids. CDR1 and CDR2 from the germline V gene are MGHDK and SYGVNS.

The chain joins TRBV20-1 to TRBJ1-4; no reliable D call. Trimming left V 3 bases short and J 7 bases short, with 15 bases between. The CDR3 spans 14 residues. Germline CDR1 DFQATT, CDR2 SNEGSKA (reference sequence). The CDR3 coding sequence is TGCAGTGCTAGGGACCTCCAGACTGGTGAAAAACTGTTTTTT. Protein: CSARDLQTGEKLFF.

The chain uses TRBV19 and TRBJ2-3, with 7 bases fitting TRBD1. V was clipped by 6 bases and J by 4 bases; unmatched bases: 7. Germline CDR1 reads LNHDA; CDR2 reads SQIVND (reference sequence). The CDR3 contains 14 residues. CDR3: CASSLTGNADTQYF. CDR3 coding DNA: TGTGCCAGTAGCCTGACAGGGAACGCAGATACGCAGTATTTT.

This clonotype was detected a few times. The chain combines TRBV4-2 with TRBJ2-7; 10 nucleotides agree with TRBD2. J was trimmed by 1 base and V by 5 bases; bases with no gene match: 8. CDR1 and CDR2 from the germline V gene are LGHNA and YNFKEQ. The CDR3 contains 16 residues. CDR3 bases: TGTGCCAGCAGCTTTTCGACTAGCGGGTATTCCTACGAGCAGTACTTC. As protein: CASSFSTSGYSYEQYF.

The chain joins TRBV18 to TRBJ2-3, with D perhaps TRBD2 (5 bases). V was cut by 2 bases and J by 1 base, with 16 bases left in between. The V gene's germline CDR1 is KGHSH and CDR2 LQKENI. The CDR3 covers 17 residues. The CDR3 nucleotides are TGTGCCAGCTCACCAGTGAAGTTAGCGCGGGGCACAGATACGCAGTATTTT. This codes for CASSPVKLARGTDTQYF.

This clonotype was detected only a few times. Here the CDR3 DNA reads TGTGCCAGCCTTAGCGGGAGCTCCTACAATGAGCAGTTCTTC. Translation gives CASLSGSSYNEQFF. The chain uses TRBV25-1 and TRBJ2-1, with 9 nucleotides matching TRBD2. The CDR3 has 14 residues. Germline V lookup: CDR1 MGHDK, CDR2 SYGVNS. The V gene end was trimmed by 8 bases and the J gene end by 0 bases; junction bases not matched to a gene: 2.

This chain connects TRBV24-1 to TRBJ1-2; a weak D match, TRBD1 (5 bases). V lost 5 bases and J 1 base, leaving 10 bases between the germline ends. Germline V gene data show CDR1 as KGHDR and CDR2 as SFDVKD. This CDR3 contains 14 residues. CDR3 coding DNA: TGTGCCACCAGTGGAGGGGCAGGTAACTATGGCTACACCTTC. Residues: CATSGGAGNYGYTF.

This clonotype occurred a few times. The gene calls are TRBV7-9 and TRBJ2-3; 7 bases agree with TRBD1. Germline V gene data show CDR1 as SEHNR and CDR2 as FQNEAQ (reference sequence). With V trimmed by 5 bases and J by 0 bases, 5 bases remained unmatched. The CDR3 has 15 amino acids. CDR3 in amino acids: CASSARQGSTDTQYF. The CDR3 DNA reads TGTGCCAGCAGCGCCCGACAGGGAAGCACAGATACGCAGTATTTT.

V gene TRBV28 combines with J gene TRBJ2-3, with a possible D match to TRBD2 (5 bases). CDR1 and CDR2 (germline): MDHEN, SYDVKM. CDR3 length equals 21 residues. Trimming left V 7 bases short and J 8 bases short, with 40 bases between. The CDR3 loop is CASKGELESSSRFPSVTTQYF. CDR3 DNA: TGTGCCAGCAAGGGAGAGCTGGAGAGTAGTAGTCGATTCCCCTCGGTAACTACGCAGTATTTT.

This clonotype was seen a handful of times. The chain carries TRBV5-1 and TRBJ2-3, with TRBD1 matching 8 bases. The V gene's germline CDR1 is SGHRS and CDR2 YFSETQ. CDR3 length: 14 residues. With 4 bases clipped from V and 3 bases from J, the junction kept 4 bases outside the gene matches. The CDR3 loop reads CASSGTGTTDTQYF. The CDR3 DNA reads as TGCGCCAGCAGCGGGACAGGTACTACAGATACGCAGTATTTT.

The rearrangement joins TRBV7-8 to TRBJ2-7; no firm D call. V was shortened by 4 bases and J by 3 bases, with 7 bases between the two germline ends. The CDR3 is 12 amino acids. Germline CDR1 and CDR2: SGHVS and FQNEAQ. The CDR3 coding sequence is TGTGCCAGCAGCTGGGGTGTCTACGAGCAGTACTTC. Its protein is CASSWGVYEQYF.

This clonotype was counted a few times. The genes are TRBV4-1 and TRBJ2-1, with 8 bases matching TRBD2. Trimming took 2 bases from V and 2 from J; bases not matched to a gene: 2. The V gene's germline CDR1 is MGHRA and CDR2 YSYEKL. CDR3 length equals 15 residues. CDR3 DNA: TGCGCCAGCAGCCAAATGGGACTAGCCTACAATGAGCAGTTCTTC. This gives the protein CASSQMGLAYNEQFF.

This chain links TRBV7-2 with TRBJ1-3; D is perhaps TRBD1 (5 bases). V lost 5 bases to trimming and J lost 4 bases, with 12 bases between them. CDR1 SGHTA and CDR2 FQGNSA come from the germline V gene. The CDR3 loop spans 14 amino acids. CDR3 nucleotides: TGTGCCAGCAGCGTGGGGGTAGGGGGAAACACCATATATTTT. Translating it yields CASSVGVGGNTIYF.

The chain uses TRBV7-3 and TRBJ2-1; unclear D gene. The J call may be wrong; the DNA end is better matched by TRBJ2-7. CDR3 length: 13 amino acids. CDR1 and CDR2 (germline): SGHTA, FQGTGA. CDR3 DNA sequence: TGTGCCAGCAGCTTAATTCCAAGCAATGAGCAGTACTTC. It translates to CASSLIPSNEQYF.